This TCR beta chain was sequenced for a study of beta chain features in type 1 diabetes. The wider study: Sorted cells, about 98,000,000 in number, were examined across all samples.

The isolated RNA, all of it, was reverse transcribed, so expressed TCRB transcripts were what got sequenced. Using immunoSEQ multiplex PCR, the repertoire was profiled, and TCRdb retains in-frame clones only, with some absent. Here the sample spans over 90,000 clones, under 30% being singletons. Note on this clone: Its antigen remains unidentified.

The study's findings and limits: Moderate yet significant TCRB CDR3 shortening was seen in Type 1 diabetes patients in all four CD4+ subsets.

The single heparinised draw taken from each donor contained about 100 mL of blood on average. The sequenced sample was central memory CD4+ T cells from blood. This sequence was found in a woman between 18 and 29 years old with type 1 diabetes.

CDR3 nucleotide sequence: TGTGCCAGCCACCCTCGACAGGCCCACTATGGCTACACCTTC. This gives the protein CASHPRQAHYGYTF. J is TRBJ1-2 and V is TRBV6-1; D perhaps matches TRBD1 (6 bases). The CDR3 consists of 14 residues. The germline V and J ends were trimmed by 8 bases and 3 bases, with 16 bases remaining between them. Per germline, CDR1 MNHNS and CDR2 SASEGT.